The clone carrying this T cell receptor beta chain was seen at least ten times. This sample was taken from a study of T cell repertoires in cytomegalovirus infection. TCRdb called the reads again in MiXCR, with one record for every CDR3 protein. The sample yields a few hundred thousand distinct CDR3 sequences, more than 20% seen once. CDR1 and CDR2 (germline): SGHTA, FQGNSA. V was shortened by 8 bases and J by 2 bases, with 12 bases between the two germline ends. The CDR3 covers 13 residues. The chain uses TRBV7-2 and TRBJ2-5; D is uncertain. This sequence originates from a human donor in good health (CMV status not recorded). Some clones in this sample may be carry-over from other donors' samples. The material sequenced was PBMCs. The CDR3 DNA follows: TGTGCCAGCCTCCAAGTGGGGCAAGAGACCCAGTACTTC. Encoded protein: CASLQVGQETQYF. The full variable domain, rest sourced from reference TRBV7-2 and TRBJ2-5, is GAGVSQSPSNKVTEKGKDVELRCDPISGHTALYWYRQSLGQGLEFLIYFQGNSAPDKSGLPSDRFSAERTGGSVSTLTIQRTQQEDSAVYLCASLQVGQETQYFGPGTRLLVL.